The rows below give T cell receptor beta chains drawn from one sample of a study of blood T cells in healthy people across ages. TCRdb called the 5' RACE reads again in MiXCR, with one record for every CDR3 protein. The data show roughly 800,000 distinct CDR3 sequences, about three fifths seen once. Sequenced sample: blood. The receptor set was obtained from a man under 40 in good health. CDR3s include the opening cysteine and the closing phenylalanine or tryptophan. The D gene is left open where the match is weak. A clone size is listed for some rows: how often the clone was seen (once, few, many), or a class if it is expanded.

CDR3nt	CDR3aa	abundance	v_gene	j_gene	d_gene
TGCAGCGTTTACGATGAAAAACTGTTTTTT	CSVYDEKLFF	few	TRBV29-1	TRBJ1-4	-
TGTGCCAGCACCCTCCTCCAAAGTGGTCGTGAGCAGTTCTTC	CASTLLQSGREQFF	-	TRBV7-2	TRBJ2-1	-
TGTGCCAGCAGCTTATCGGATAGCTCCTACAATGAGCAGTTCTTC	CASSLSDSSYNEQFF	few	TRBV7-8	TRBJ2-1	-
TGCGCCAGCAGCTATCGGGGGGGCTCTGGAGAGACCCAGTACTTC	CASSYRGGSGETQYF	-	TRBV5-1	TRBJ2-5	TRBD2
TGTGCCACAACCCAGACAGCTCCCTACGAGCAGTACTTC	CATTQTAPYEQYF	-	TRBV6-5	TRBJ2-7	-
TGCAGCGTTGCCCCCGGGACAGGGGAGGACATTCAGTACTTC	CSVAPGTGEDIQYF	few	TRBV29-1	TRBJ2-4	TRBD1
TGTGCCAGCAGTCTTACAGGGGGCGCTAGGGACGAGCAGTACTTC	CASSLTGGARDEQYF	-	TRBV7-9	TRBJ2-7	TRBD1
TGCGCCAGCAGCCAGGGGGGACTAGCGGATTTCACAGATACGCAGTATTTT	CASSQGGLADFTDTQYF	-	TRBV4-3	TRBJ2-3	TRBD2
TGTGCCAGCAGCTTAGGTGGGGGGTCCGGTACGCAGTATTTT	CASSLGGGSGTQYF	-	TRBV7-9	TRBJ2-3	-
TGTGCCAGCAGTTTGACAGGGTTCAATGAGCAGTTCTTC	CASSLTGFNEQFF	-	TRBV6-5	TRBJ2-1	TRBD1
TGTGCCAGCAGCCAGTTTAGGGACCGAGACAATGAGCAGTTCTTC	CASSQFRDRDNEQFF	-	TRBV3-1	TRBJ2-1	-
TGTGCCAGCAGTTTAGTCGAAAGCCACACTGAAGCTTTCTTT	CASSLVESHTEAFF	-	TRBV12-3/TRBV12-4	TRBJ1-1	-
TGTGCCAGCAGTTTTACGGGACTAGCCGAAGAGACCCAGTACTTC	CASSFTGLAEETQYF	-	TRBV28	TRBJ2-5	TRBD2
TGTGCCATCAGTGAGTCTTTGGGAGATTCCTACAATGAGCAGTACTTC	CAISESLGDSYNEQYF	-	TRBV10-3	TRBJ2-7	-
TGTGCCAGCAGCCAAGATCGGAGCGGGGGTATCACAGATACGCAGTATTTT	CASSQDRSGGITDTQYF	many	TRBV4-2	TRBJ2-3	TRBD2
TGTGCCAGCAGTTACTCGGCTAGCGGGAGGAAGACCCAGTACTTC	CASSYSASGRKTQYF	-	TRBV6-6	TRBJ2-5	TRBD2
TGTGCCAGCAGCCCCCAATACGGCCGTATGGCGTGGACTGAAGCTTTCTTT	CASSPQYGRMAWTEAFF	-	TRBV4-2	TRBJ1-1	-
TGCAGCGTTGCAGGGACCCCTCTCTCTGGGGCCAACGTCCTGACTTTC	CSVAGTPLSGANVLTF	few	TRBV29-1	TRBJ2-6	-
TGCAGTGCTAGAGGACAGGGGACCAAATCACCCACAGATACGCAGTATTTT	CSARGQGTKSPTDTQYF	few	TRBV20-1	TRBJ2-3	TRBD1
TGCAGCGTTGAAAAAGGGGGCGAAGAGACCCAGTACTTC	CSVEKGGEETQYF	few	TRBV29-1	TRBJ2-5	TRBD1
TGTGCCAGCAGCTTAGCCGGACAGGGGGTCAATGAGCAGTTCTTC	CASSLAGQGVNEQFF	-	TRBV7-2	TRBJ2-1	TRBD1
TGCAGTGCGGCAGCTAGCGGGAGTCGCCGTGAGCAGTTCTTC	CSAAASGSRREQFF	-	TRBV20-1	TRBJ2-1	TRBD2
TGTGCCATCAGTGAGTCGACGGCCAGGAGTGACATTCAGTACTTC	CAISESTARSDIQYF	few	TRBV10-3	TRBJ2-4	-
TGTGCCAGCAGGGAAGGAAGTGCCCAGCAGTACTTC	CASREGSAQQYF	-	TRBV2	TRBJ2-4	-
TGTGCCAGCAGAAGCTCCCGACGAGTTTCCAATGATGAAAAACTGTTTTTT	CASRSSRRVSNDEKLFF	-	TRBV2	TRBJ1-4	-
TGTGCCAGCAGCCTCTTGGCCAGGCTAGCCAAAAACATTCAGTACTTC	CASSLLARLAKNIQYF	few	TRBV21-1	TRBJ2-4	-
TGTGCCAGCAGCGTGGGACAGGGGCAGACCCAGTACTTC	CASSVGQGQTQYF	-	TRBV11-2	TRBJ2-5	TRBD1